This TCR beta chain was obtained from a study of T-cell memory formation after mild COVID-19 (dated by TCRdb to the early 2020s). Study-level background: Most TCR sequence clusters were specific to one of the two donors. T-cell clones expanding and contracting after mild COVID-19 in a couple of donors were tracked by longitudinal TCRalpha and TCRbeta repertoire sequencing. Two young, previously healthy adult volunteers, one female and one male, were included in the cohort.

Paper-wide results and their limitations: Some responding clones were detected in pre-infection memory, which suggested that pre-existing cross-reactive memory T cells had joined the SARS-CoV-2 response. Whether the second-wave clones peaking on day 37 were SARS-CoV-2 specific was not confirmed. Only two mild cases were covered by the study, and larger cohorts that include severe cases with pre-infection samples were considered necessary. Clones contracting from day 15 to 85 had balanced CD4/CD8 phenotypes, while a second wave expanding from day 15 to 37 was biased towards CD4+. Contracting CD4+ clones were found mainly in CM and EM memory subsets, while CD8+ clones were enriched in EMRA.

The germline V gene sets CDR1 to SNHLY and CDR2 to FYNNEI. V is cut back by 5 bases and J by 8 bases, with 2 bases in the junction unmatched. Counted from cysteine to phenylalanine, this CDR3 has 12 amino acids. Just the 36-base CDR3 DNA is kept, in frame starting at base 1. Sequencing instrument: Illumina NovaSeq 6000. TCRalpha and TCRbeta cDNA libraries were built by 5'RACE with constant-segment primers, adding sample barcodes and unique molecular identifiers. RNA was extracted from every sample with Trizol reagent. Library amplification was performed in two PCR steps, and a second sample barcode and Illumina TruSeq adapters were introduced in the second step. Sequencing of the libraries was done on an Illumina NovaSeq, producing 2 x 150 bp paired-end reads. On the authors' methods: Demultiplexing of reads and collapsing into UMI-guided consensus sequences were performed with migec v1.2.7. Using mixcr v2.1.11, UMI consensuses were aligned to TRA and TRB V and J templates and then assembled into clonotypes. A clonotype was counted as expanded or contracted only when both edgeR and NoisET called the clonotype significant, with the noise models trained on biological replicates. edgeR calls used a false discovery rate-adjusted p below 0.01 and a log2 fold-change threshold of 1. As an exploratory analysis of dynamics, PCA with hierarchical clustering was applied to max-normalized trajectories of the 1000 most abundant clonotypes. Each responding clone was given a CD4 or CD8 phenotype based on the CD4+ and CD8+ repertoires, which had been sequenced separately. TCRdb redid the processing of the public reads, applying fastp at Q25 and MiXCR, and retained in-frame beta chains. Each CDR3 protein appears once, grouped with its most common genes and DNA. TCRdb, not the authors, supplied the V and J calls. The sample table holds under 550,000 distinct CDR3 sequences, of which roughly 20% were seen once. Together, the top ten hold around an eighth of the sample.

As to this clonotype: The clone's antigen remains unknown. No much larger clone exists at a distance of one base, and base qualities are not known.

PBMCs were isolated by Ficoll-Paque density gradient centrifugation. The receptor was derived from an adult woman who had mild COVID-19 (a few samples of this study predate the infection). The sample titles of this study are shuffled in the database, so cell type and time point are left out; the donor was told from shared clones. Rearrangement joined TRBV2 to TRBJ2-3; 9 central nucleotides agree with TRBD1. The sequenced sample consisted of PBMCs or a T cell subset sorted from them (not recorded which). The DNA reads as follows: TGTGCCAGCAGTCTGACAGGGGGTACGCAGTATTTT. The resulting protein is CASSLTGGTQYF.